This T cell receptor (beta chain) was captured by sequencing in a study of T cell changes during pregnancy in multiple sclerosis. A single count supports this clone. Method: immunoSEQ multiplex PCR; TCRdb's copy keeps in-frame clones and lacks some. Found here are around 130,000 clones, about 95% of them singletons; the top ten hold 0.4% to 0.5%. V shed 6 bases and J shed 2 bases, with 11 bases lying between them. The CDR3 loop spans 14 amino acids. Germline V gives CDR1 MNHEY, CDR2 SMNVEV (reference sequence). The sequencing used peripheral blood, collected after pregnancy. The TCR sequence derives from a female donor with multiple sclerosis, enrolled in a pregnancy study. The chain uses TRBV27 and TRBJ2-1, with a possible D match to TRBD2 (6 bases). The CDR3 protein is CASSVRGAYNEQFF. CDR3 nucleotide sequence: TGTGCCAGCAGCGTACGCGGGGCCTACAATGAGCAGTTCTTC.